This TCR beta chain appears in the sequencing data of a study of OX40 agonist ivuxolimab in advanced cancers. Study context: Partial responses occurred in three patients (one hepatocellular carcinoma, two cutaneous melanoma).

The assay was immunoSEQ multiplex PCR, and TCRdb's table has in-frame clones only and misses some. The table has approximately 70,000 clones, approximately 78% seen once. V lost 6 bases and J lost 6; bases outside the gene matches: 5. The germline V gene has CDR1 SGHAT and CDR2 FQNNGV. This CDR3 is 13 amino acids long. The sequencing used CD4+ or CD8+ T cells sorted from blood, collected in a trial of the OX40 agonist ivuxolimab. The genes are TRBV11-2 and TRBJ1-2; 9 nucleotides match TRBD1. This clonotype was sampled from an adult with an advanced solid tumor such as melanoma, head and neck, liver or kidney cancer. CDR3 in DNA: TGTGCCAGCAGTATACGGGACAGGGATGGCTACACCTTC. This translates into CASSIRDRDGYTF.